This TCR beta chain was retrieved from a study of Ad26.COV2.S vaccination and SARS-CoV-2 variants. Broader study findings: Vaccinees reportedly had broad spike-specific CD8+ and CD4+ T cell responses.

TCRdb's table, derived via immunoSEQ multiplex PCR, lists solely in-frame clones and lacks some. The sample has some 350,000 clones, around 92% seen once. As concerns this clone: Its antigen is unknown.

Trimming removed 3 bases from V and 10 bases from J, with 19 bases in between. The germline V gene encodes CDR1 LGHDT and CDR2 YNNKEL (reference sequence). The CDR3 runs to 15 residues. Source: peripheral blood, taken after recovery from COVID-19. The chain couples TRBV3-1 (or the pseudogene TRBV3-2) to TRBJ2-1; TRBD1 or TRBD2 may be the D gene (6 bases each). This receptor was taken from a human donor who had recovered from COVID-19. The DNA of the CDR3 is TGTGCCAGCAGCCATTCGGAGGGGGGACGCGGCGAGCAGTTCTTC. Its translation is CASSHSEGGRGEQFF.